This T cell receptor beta chain came from a study of T cells in Graves' hyperthyroidism and ophthalmopathy. The sample holds many counts of this clonotype. Looked up from germline, CDR1 is SNHLY and CDR2 is FYNNEI. V lost 4 bases, J lost 0 bases, and 6 bases lay in between. This CDR3 is 13 amino acids long. Patients having uncontrolled infection, another autoimmune disease, pregnancy or lactation were not included. Diagnostic assessment was based on clinical symptoms, serum thyroxine and TRAb, thyroid ultrasound and orbital computed tomography. Amplification yielded TCR beta CDR3 regions, with RNA transcripts as the source. First-round RT-PCR targeting the TCR CDR3 was performed with the HTBI primer set. TCRdb recomputed calls from the multiplex PCR reads with MiXCR, one row per CDR3 protein. This table holds 600,000 or so distinct CDR3 sequences, approximately 15% found once.

Sequenced input: blood. The source is a woman between 18 and 29 years old with Graves' ophthalmopathy. V usage is TRBV2 and J usage is TRBJ1-1; D not resolved. The CDR3 coding sequence is TGTGCCAGCAGTGGAATCATGAACACTGAAGCTTTCTTT. Protein: CASSGIMNTEAFF.